The T cell receptor beta chain described here comes from a study of regulatory T cells in long-lasting Graves disease. General observations from the study: Persistent cases of Graves' showed reduced TCR diversity relative to newly diagnosed patients. Accuracy may have suffered from the small sample size.

Regarding this clonotype: Its antigen is unknown.

Documented time point: newly diagnosed GD, antithyroid drugs for less than 3 months. Scientists built the TCR library using RNA that was extracted from PBMCs. Relying on iRepertoire HTBI primers and Arm-PCR of CDR3 regions, the team built TCR beta libraries. Original methodology: Gene usage covered 62 TRBV and more than 13 TRBJ segments. TCRdb fed the multiplex PCR reads into MiXCR, producing one record per CDR3 protein. Here the V and J calls rest on TCRdb's processing, not on the authors' analysis. Seen here are under 700,000 distinct CDR3 sequences, approximately 16% observed once, and the top ten hold 20% to 25%. A further study also used this sample, focusing on T cells in Graves' hyperthyroidism and ophthalmopathy.

Sequenced here: peripheral blood mononuclear cells (PBMCs), sampled at new diagnosis, from a patient treated with antithyroid drugs. This TCR derives from a woman aged 35-65 years with Graves disease.

The CDR3 region is CASRQRGGETQYF. CDR3 coding DNA: TGCGCCAGCCGCCAGCGGGGCGGTGAGACCCAGTACTTC. The V call is TRBV5-1, the J call TRBJ2-5, with 7 bases lining up with TRBD2. CDR1 is SGHRS and CDR2 is YFSETQ in the germline V gene. The J segment lost 5 bases and the V segment lost 7 bases, leaving 8 bases of the junction unmatched. This CDR3 is built from 13 residues.